The TCR beta chain described here comes from a study of T cell responses to AZD1222 COVID-19 vaccine. The V gene's germline CDR1 is SGHDN and CDR2 FVKESK. Deletions cut 1 base from V and 4 bases from J, with 7 bases between. This CDR3 has 13 residues. Sequencing used immunoSEQ multiplex PCR; TCRdb keeps in-frame clones, though not all of them. The sample lists under 150,000 clones, 88% occurring once. This receptor was identified in an adult who received the AZD1222 COVID-19 vaccine. The sample here was peripheral blood, taken 28 days after the second AZD1222 dose. V is TRBV14 and J is TRBJ1-2; D is perhaps TRBD1 (5 bases). The CDR3 loop is CASSQGRGYGYTF. The CDR3 DNA reads TGTGCCAGCAGCCAAGGGAGGGGCTATGGCTACACCTTC.